This T cell receptor (beta chain) is from a study of control samples from healthy donors and cancer patients (dated by TCRdb to about 2020). The library came from the immunoSEQ multiplex PCR assay. TCRdb re-hosts the immuneACCESS table, in-frame sequences only. Its copies lack some clones; in the studies checked, an unresolved V gene accounts for under half of them, and the cause for the rest is not known. Present in this sample are some 150,000 clones, 85% to 95% of which were seen just once. Around 6.2% of the sample belongs to the ten largest clones. The germline V gene yields MGHRA for CDR1 and YSYEKL for CDR2. The CDR3 contains 16 residues, cysteine and phenylalanine counted. Here the CDR3 DNA is all that survives: 48 bases in frame from base 1. After removal of 3 bases from V and 10 bases from J, the junction retains 15 bases not matched to a gene. As concerns this clone: No antigen is known for it. One base away there is no much larger clone; base qualities are not given.

Sample: blood. The sequence was obtained from a man aged 35-49 years in good health. Recombination linked TRBV4-1 to TRBJ2-1, and TRBD2 matches 7 of the central bases. The nucleotide sequence is given as TGCGCCAGCAGCCACAAGCTAGCGGTTCTGGCCCAGGAGCAGTTCTTC. The encoded protein is CASSHKLAVLAQEQFF.